This TCR beta chain comes out of a study of monozygotic twins with cystic fibrosis. The study, taken as a whole, reports: In 13 of 16 pairs, V gene usage was closest to the co-twin's. Clonality was generally low (median approximately 0.009), higher in the most severe patients.

Germline-derived CDR1 and CDR2 are SGHDN and FVKESK. The CDR3 is made up of 13 amino acids. Trimming removed 1 base at V and 8 bases at J, with 11 bases between. Assay: immunoSEQ multiplex PCR; the TCRdb copy retains only in-frame clones and omits some. The sample holds 30,000 to 35,000 clones; 66% are singletons and the top ten take less than 0.9%. On this clone: The target antigen is unknown.

This chain uses TRBV14 with TRBJ1-2; D remains unclear. The sequenced sample consisted of blood. This sequence originates from a girl aged 10-17 years with cystic fibrosis. The CDR3 sequence: CASSQAGLGGYTF. The CDR3 DNA is TGTGCCAGCAGCCAAGCTGGGCTGGGGGGCTACACCTTC.